This passage covers 17 T cell receptor beta chains from one sample sequenced in a study of cytomegalovirus exposure and HLA in healthy donors. Use of 60 Vbeta and 13 Jbeta primers characterized the PCR. This table comes from immunoSEQ multiplex PCR, and its TCRdb copy is limited to in-frame clones, with some not included. Among 100,000 to 150,000 clones listed, about 82% were seen once. Input material: PBMCs. The receptors derive from a boy between 5 and 17 years old in good health and CMV-seronegative.

Note on this clone: The junction shows a germline mismatch at one end, possibly a read error. V gene TRBV5-5 combines with J gene TRBJ1-2; 10 bases are shared with TRBD1. The CDR3 consists of 16 residues. Germline CDR1 and CDR2: SGHKS and YYEKEE (reference sequence). The CDR3 is CASSLDRGTTNYGYTF. Written as DNA, the CDR3 is TGTGCCAGCAGTTTGGACAGGGGGACTACTAACTATGGCTACACCTTC.

This CDR3 is CAWSRGTYGYTF. CDR3 DNA: TGTGCCTGGTCCAGGGGGACCTATGGCTACACCTTC. The rearrangement joins TRBV30 to TRBJ1-2; 7 nucleotides line up with TRBD1. The CDR3 is made up of 12 amino acids. The junction had 4 bases not matched to a gene; V was cut back by 5 bases and J by 4 bases. Germline loops: CDR1 GTSNPN, CDR2 SVGIG (reference sequence).

This chain uses TRBV13 with TRBJ2-5; 10 bases map to TRBD2. The V gene end was trimmed by 5 bases and the J gene end by 3 bases; junction bases not matched to a gene: 6. Germline V gene sequence: CDR1 PRHDT, CDR2 FYEKMQ (reference sequence). The CDR3 runs 15 residues. The CDR3 DNA is TGTGCCAGCAGCCCCCGTGGACTAGCGGAAGAGACCCAGTACTTC. Its translation is CASSPRGLAEETQYF.

This clone was seen a single time. The chain combines TRBV7-2 with TRBJ2-4; D gene uncertain. The CDR3 totals 15 residues. CDR1 is SGHTA, CDR2 FQGNSA, per germline. The ends were cut back, 2 bases at V and 8 bases at J, with 16 bases in the middle. CDR3 sequence reads: CASSLSWLDGYIQYF. For the CDR3, the DNA is TGTGCCAGCAGCTTATCTTGGCTAGATGGATACATTCAGTACTTC.

The table lists this clone with a count of one. The J gene is TRBJ2-7, the V gene TRBV2, with TRBD1 matching over 11 bases. Looked up from germline, CDR1 is SNHLY and CDR2 is FYNNEI. V gave up 8 bases and J gave up 3 bases; unmatched junction bases: 15. The CDR3 consists of 17 residues. The DNA of the CDR3 is TGTGCCAGCTGGGGGGGGACAGGGGGGTCGAATAACTACGAGCAGTACTTC. This sequence encodes CASWGGTGGSNNYEQYF.

The V gene is TRBV5-4, the J gene TRBJ2-1; tentatively, D is TRBD2 (5 bases). Germline V lookup: CDR1 SGHNT, CDR2 YYREEE (reference sequence). The CDR3 consists of 11 residues. V was shortened by 7 bases and J by 7 bases, with 9 bases between the two germline ends. As DNA, the CDR3 is TGTGCCAGCCTCGGCGGGAATGAGCAGTTCTTC. It is translated as CASLGGNEQFF.

The V gene is TRBV7-2, the J gene TRBJ1-1; D is unresolved. Germline lookup yields CDR1 SGHTA and CDR2 FQGNSA. V was shortened by 5 bases and J by 0 bases, with 13 bases between the two germline ends. CDR3 size: 15 residues. The CDR3: CASSPARRVNTEAFF. The DNA of the CDR3 is TGTGCCAGCAGCCCCGCGCGGAGGGTGAACACTGAAGCTTTCTTT.

This clone has only a few counts. The chain couples TRBV30 to TRBJ2-7; 7 bases align to TRBD2. The CDR3 extends over 14 amino acids. V shed 3 bases and J 5 bases; nucleotides not matched to a gene: 10. Germline loops: CDR1 GTSNPN, CDR2 SVGIG (reference sequence). The CDR3 nucleotides read TGTGCCTGGAGCGGGGGGAAGAGAGACCACGAGCAGTACTTC. Amino acids: CAWSGGKRDHEQYF. Together with reference TRBV30 and TRBJ2-7, the CDR3 gives the full variable domain: SQTIHQWPATLVQPVGSPLSLECTVEGTSNPNLYWYRQAAGRGLQLLFYSVGIGQISSEVPQNLSASRPQDRQFILSSKKLLLSDSGFYLCAWSGGKRDHEQYFGPGTRLTVT.

The chain is built from TRBV30 and TRBJ2-3, with 12 positions matching TRBD2. J gave up 2 bases and V 7 bases, and 4 bases lay outside the gene matches. CDR1 is GTSNPN and CDR2 is SVGIG in the germline V gene (reference sequence). The CDR3 covers 14 residues. The CDR3 sequence: CASGLAGLTDTQYF. The CDR3, as DNA: TGTGCCTCGGGACTAGCGGGCCTCACAGATACGCAGTATTTT.

This rearrangement joins TRBV4-3 to TRBJ2-1; D might be TRBD1 (5 bases). Deletions cut 1 base from V and 4 bases from J, with 11 bases between. This CDR3 spans 15 amino acids. CDR1 and CDR2 from the germline V gene are LGHNA and YSLEER. The CDR3 reads CASSQVARAYNEQFF. CDR3 coding DNA: TGCGCCAGCAGCCAAGTTGCCAGGGCGTACAATGAGCAGTTCTTC.

The gene calls are TRBV29-1 and TRBJ1-2; unclear D gene. Looked up from germline, CDR1 is SQVTM and CDR2 is ANQGSEA. The CDR3 consists of 12 residues. The V gene lost 1 base and the J gene lost 7 bases, with 10 bases spanning the gap. CDR3 in DNA: TGCAGCGTTGAAGCCAGGTTGGGTGGCTACACCTTC. Protein sequence: CSVEARLGGYTF.

The chain employs TRBV30 and TRBJ2-3, with 7 bases aligning to TRBD2. The CDR3 is 14 amino acids. Germline V lookup: CDR1 GTSNPN, CDR2 SVGIG (reference sequence). The V segment lost 2 bases and the J segment 5 bases; nucleotides outside the gene matches: 7. This CDR3 reads CAWSRAGAQDTQYF. In DNA, the CDR3 is TGTGCCTGGAGTCGGGCGGGAGCGCAAGATACGCAGTATTTT.

The V call is TRBV6-5, the J call TRBJ2-1, with TRBD1 matching over 8 bases. The ends lost 4 bases at V and 5 bases at J; junction bases unmatched: 7. Looked up from germline, CDR1 is MNHEY and CDR2 is SVGAGI. The CDR3 totals 15 residues. CDR3 sequence reads: CASSLDRGSNNEQFF. Written as DNA, the CDR3 is TGTGCCAGCAGTTTAGACAGGGGATCCAACAATGAGCAGTTCTTC.

This chain connects TRBV30 to TRBJ2-4; 11 bases align to TRBD2. From germline, CDR1 is GTSNPN and CDR2 SVGIG (reference sequence). Trimming removed 0 bases from V and 1 base from J; junction bases left unmatched: 8. This CDR3 comprises 18 residues. DNA for the CDR3: TGTGCCTGGAGTGTACTAGCGGGAGCCACAGGGGCCAAAAACATTCAGTACTTC. As protein: CAWSVLAGATGAKNIQYF.

J is TRBJ2-1 and V is TRBV5-8; 10 positions match TRBD2. The CDR3 is made up of 15 amino acids. Germline CDR1 reads SGHTS; CDR2 reads YDEGEE. After removal of 3 bases from V and 3 bases from J, the junction contained 3 bases not matched to a gene. The CDR3 sequence: CASSSGTSVYNEQFF. DNA for the CDR3: TGTGCCAGCAGCTCCGGGACTAGCGTCTACAATGAGCAGTTCTTC. Supplemented by reference TRBV5-8 and TRBJ2-1, the full variable domain reads EAGVTQSPTHLIKTRGQQATLRCSPISGHTSVYWYQQALGLGLQFLLWYDEGEERNRGNFPPRFSGRQFPNYSSELNVNALELEDSALYLCASSSGTSVYNEQFFGPGTRLTVL.

The chain employs TRBV4-3 and TRBJ2-6; D might be TRBD2 (6 bases). In germline, CDR1 is LGHNA, CDR2 YSLEER. V was shortened by 4 bases and J by 3 bases, with 19 bases between the two germline ends. The CDR3 has 18 residues. As DNA, the CDR3 is TGCGCCAGCAGCCGCGCACCGGGACTCGGGAGTGGGGCCAACGTCCTGACTTTC. It specifies CASSRAPGLGSGANVLTF.

This sequence joins TRBV6-1 and TRBJ1-5, with 8 bases lining up with TRBD1. Unmatched junction bases numbered 17, after V lost 6 bases and J lost 4 bases. The CDR3 has 18 amino acids. The germline V gene encodes CDR1 MNHNS and CDR2 SASEGT. CDR3 sequence reads: CASSELWGRGPLNQPQHF. CDR3 nucleotides: TGTGCCAGCAGCGAACTGTGGGGCAGGGGGCCCCTAAATCAGCCCCAGCATTTT.